The clone carrying this T cell receptor (beta chain) appeared many times. Antigen: not known. These data are taken from a study of T cell repertoires in cytomegalovirus infection. Study details: HLA-B-restricted CMV epitopes that are well studied were used alongside recently identified HLA-C-restricted ones. Public TCR beta signature analysis indicated the presence of both CMV infection and matching HLA type.

Germline V gene sequence: CDR1 LNHDA, CDR2 SQIVND (reference sequence). There are 15 residues in the CDR3. Trimming removed 5 bases from V and 6 bases from J; junction bases left unmatched: 8. Findings of the study overall: Cumulative frequency (of public TCR beta family members) identified carriers of CMV plus the relevant HLA. HLA-C-restricted CMV clonotypes gave the most frequent clonotype in two of eight donors.

TCRdb used MiXCR to reprocess the reads, holding one entry per CDR3 protein. The repertoire holds 110,000 or so distinct CDR3 sequences, with roughly 31% as singletons. The TCR was taken from a human donor in good health (CMV status not recorded). Some clones in this sample may be carry-over from other donors' samples. The rearrangement uses TRBV19 and TRBJ2-7, with 12 bases matching TRBD2. The sample in question was CD8+ T cells from cultured PBMCs, obtained from culture after CMV antigen stimulation. CDR3 amino acids: CASSSGPGLAGEQYF. The CDR3 region has the DNA TGTGCCAGTAGTTCGGGACCGGGACTAGCGGGCGAGCAGTACTTC.